These 15 T cell receptor beta chains were all obtained from the same sample, sequenced in a study of T-cell memory formation after mild COVID-19. TCRdb called the 5' RACE reads again in MiXCR, with one record for every CDR3 protein. The sample carries roughly 170,000 distinct CDR3 sequences, about a fifth recorded once. The specimen was PBMCs or a T cell subset sorted from them (not recorded which). The receptors were gathered from an adult woman who had mild COVID-19 (a few samples of this study predate the infection). Cell type and time point are not known.

As concerns this clonotype: The junction and the germline gene differ at one end; a read error may be behind it. The genes are TRBV7-8 and TRBJ2-7, with 7 bases fitting TRBD2. The CDR3 consists of 14 residues. CDR1 is SGHVS, CDR2 FQNEAQ, per germline. DNA of the CDR3: TGTGCCATCAGCCTAGGTGGGGGGGAGGTACAGCAGTACTTC. It codes for CAISLGGGEVQQYF.

This clonotype was found a few times. J is TRBJ1-2 and V is TRBV2, with D unresolved. CDR3 length equals 15 residues. Deletions cut 4 bases from V and 7 bases from J, with 19 bases between. Germline CDR1 and CDR2: SNHLY and FYNNEI. For the CDR3, the DNA is TGTGCCAGCAGTGCCGTTAACGGGCCCTCGACTGGCTACACCTTC. This translates into CASSAVNGPSTGYTF.

V usage is TRBV6-1 and J usage is TRBJ1-1, with D uncertain. Germline CDR1 and CDR2: MNHNS and SASEGT. The ends were cut back, 7 bases at V and 5 bases at J, with 17 bases in the middle. This CDR3 region has 14 residues. For the CDR3, the DNA is TGTGCCAGCACGAGTTGGGAGGGTGGGACTGAAGCTTTCTTT. Encoded protein: CASTSWEGGTEAFF.

The CDR3 nucleotides read TGTGCCAGCAGCTCTGGACAGGGTGCCTATGGCTACACCTTC. Translated: CASSSGQGAYGYTF. This sequence joins TRBV12-3 or TRBV12-4 and TRBJ1-2, with TRBD1 matching 8 bases. The CDR3 spans 14 residues. Trimming removed 6 bases from V and 4 bases from J; junction bases left unmatched: 7.

The gene calls are TRBV5-1 and TRBJ2-7; weak D call: TRBD1 (5 bases). V dropped 5 bases and J dropped 0 bases, with 12 bases sitting between them. The CDR3 is 14 amino acids. Germline lookup yields CDR1 SGHRS and CDR2 YFSETQ. CDR3 nucleotides: TGCGCCAGCAGTTCAGGGTCGGCCTCCTACGAGCAGTACTTC. Encoded protein: CASSSGSASYEQYF.

The gene calls are TRBV6-1 and TRBJ1-2, with 7 positions matching TRBD1. Per germline, CDR1 MNHNS and CDR2 SASEGT. This CDR3 is built from 16 residues. Trimming cost V 2 bases and J 4 bases; bases outside gene matches: 10. CDR3 in amino acids: CASSEPEGQLSYGYTF. DNA for the CDR3: TGTGCCAGCAGTGAACCGGAGGGACAGCTTAGCTATGGCTACACCTTC.

The rearrangement links TRBV4-3 to TRBJ1-2; D gene unclear. V lost 1 base and J lost 4, with 7 bases in between. CDR3 length equals 13 residues. In germline, CDR1 is LGHNA, CDR2 YSLEER. The CDR3 nucleotides are TGCGCCAGCAGCCAAGGCGGGTTCTATGGCTACACCTTC. It codes for CASSQGGFYGYTF.

V gene TRBV7-2 combines with J gene TRBJ2-3; TRBD2 agrees at 9 bases. V gave up 5 bases and J gave up 1 base; unmatched junction bases: 10. The CDR3 extends over 17 amino acids. From germline, CDR1 is SGHTA and CDR2 FQGNSA. In nucleotides, the CDR3 is TGTGCCAGCAGCCGGGCCCCGTCTAGCGGGGGCACAGATACGCAGTATTTT. It codes for CASSRAPSSGGTDTQYF.

The genes are TRBV27 and TRBJ2-1; D is perhaps TRBD2 (6 bases). V shed 5 bases and J shed 8 bases, with 22 bases lying between them. The CDR3 length is 16 residues. Germline values: CDR1 MNHEY, CDR2 SMNVEV (reference sequence). The CDR3 DNA is TGTGCCAGCAGTCTGACTAGTCCTCCTGGGTACGATGAGCAGTTCTTC. Its protein product is CASSLTSPPGYDEQFF.

In its sample, this clonotype is medium-sized. The chain links TRBV7-2 to TRBJ2-7; perhaps TRBD1 as D (5 bases). The CDR3 is made up of 13 amino acids. Germline V gene data show CDR1 as SGHTA and CDR2 as FQGNSA. Between the trimmed V and J ends, which lost 1 base and 2 bases, there was a span of 6 bases. DNA for the CDR3: TGTGCCAGCAGCTTAGGACAGCCCTACGAGCAGTACTTC. Protein: CASSLGQPYEQYF.

The chain carries TRBV9 and TRBJ1-3; D perhaps matches TRBD1 (6 bases). Per the germline V gene, CDR1 is SGDLS and CDR2 is YYNGEE. The CDR3 loop spans 17 amino acids. V was clipped by 1 base and J by 4 bases, with 18 bases between them. CDR3 loop: CASSVNQQGIGGNTIYF. CDR3 DNA: TGTGCCAGCAGCGTAAACCAACAGGGAATCGGAGGAAACACCATATATTTT. Filled out from reference TRBV9 and TRBJ1-3, the complete variable domain reads DSGVTQTPKHLITATGQRVTLRCSPRSGDLSVYWYQQSLDQGLQFLIQYYNGEERAKGNILERFSAQQFPDLHSELNLSSLELGDSALYFCASSVNQQGIGGNTIYFGEGSWLTVV.

This clonotype was picked up many times. The V call is TRBV19, the J call TRBJ1-5, with 9 bases lining up with TRBD1. The CDR3 totals 14 residues. Germline CDR1 LNHDA, CDR2 SQIVND (reference sequence). Germline trimming cut 2 bases from V and 5 bases from J; bases unmatched to any gene: 1. Here the CDR3 DNA reads TGTGCCAGTAGTATATGGACAGGGGATCAGCCCCAGCATTTT. It specifies CASSIWTGDQPQHF.

The chain is built from TRBV12-3 or TRBV12-4 and TRBJ2-1; D gene ambiguous. Trimming cost V 8 bases and J 5 bases, with 13 bases left between them. The CDR3 has 13 residues. DNA of the CDR3: TGTGCCAGCCGTCCTTCACAAAACAATGAGCAGTTCTTC. Translating gives CASRPSQNNEQFF.

In its sample, this clonotype was seen a few times. This rearrangement joins TRBV20-1 to TRBJ2-5; 7 bases line up with TRBD1. This CDR3 contains 14 residues. Unmatched junction bases numbered 6, after V lost 0 bases and J lost 5 bases. Germline values: CDR1 DFQATT, CDR2 SNEGSKA (reference sequence). The CDR3 reads CSARDLGGGETQYF. For the CDR3, the DNA is TGCAGTGCTAGAGATCTAGGGGGCGGGGAGACCCAGTACTTC.

The chain joins TRBV6-2 or TRBV6-3 to TRBJ1-1; D is undetermined. V lost 1 base and J lost 3, with 12 bases in between. The length of the CDR3 is 15 residues. Per germline, CDR1 MNHEY and CDR2 SVGEGT. The CDR3 DNA reads as TGTGCCAGCAGTTACTTGAGGTTAAGAGACACTGAAGCTTTCTTT. It codes for CASSYLRLRDTEAFF.